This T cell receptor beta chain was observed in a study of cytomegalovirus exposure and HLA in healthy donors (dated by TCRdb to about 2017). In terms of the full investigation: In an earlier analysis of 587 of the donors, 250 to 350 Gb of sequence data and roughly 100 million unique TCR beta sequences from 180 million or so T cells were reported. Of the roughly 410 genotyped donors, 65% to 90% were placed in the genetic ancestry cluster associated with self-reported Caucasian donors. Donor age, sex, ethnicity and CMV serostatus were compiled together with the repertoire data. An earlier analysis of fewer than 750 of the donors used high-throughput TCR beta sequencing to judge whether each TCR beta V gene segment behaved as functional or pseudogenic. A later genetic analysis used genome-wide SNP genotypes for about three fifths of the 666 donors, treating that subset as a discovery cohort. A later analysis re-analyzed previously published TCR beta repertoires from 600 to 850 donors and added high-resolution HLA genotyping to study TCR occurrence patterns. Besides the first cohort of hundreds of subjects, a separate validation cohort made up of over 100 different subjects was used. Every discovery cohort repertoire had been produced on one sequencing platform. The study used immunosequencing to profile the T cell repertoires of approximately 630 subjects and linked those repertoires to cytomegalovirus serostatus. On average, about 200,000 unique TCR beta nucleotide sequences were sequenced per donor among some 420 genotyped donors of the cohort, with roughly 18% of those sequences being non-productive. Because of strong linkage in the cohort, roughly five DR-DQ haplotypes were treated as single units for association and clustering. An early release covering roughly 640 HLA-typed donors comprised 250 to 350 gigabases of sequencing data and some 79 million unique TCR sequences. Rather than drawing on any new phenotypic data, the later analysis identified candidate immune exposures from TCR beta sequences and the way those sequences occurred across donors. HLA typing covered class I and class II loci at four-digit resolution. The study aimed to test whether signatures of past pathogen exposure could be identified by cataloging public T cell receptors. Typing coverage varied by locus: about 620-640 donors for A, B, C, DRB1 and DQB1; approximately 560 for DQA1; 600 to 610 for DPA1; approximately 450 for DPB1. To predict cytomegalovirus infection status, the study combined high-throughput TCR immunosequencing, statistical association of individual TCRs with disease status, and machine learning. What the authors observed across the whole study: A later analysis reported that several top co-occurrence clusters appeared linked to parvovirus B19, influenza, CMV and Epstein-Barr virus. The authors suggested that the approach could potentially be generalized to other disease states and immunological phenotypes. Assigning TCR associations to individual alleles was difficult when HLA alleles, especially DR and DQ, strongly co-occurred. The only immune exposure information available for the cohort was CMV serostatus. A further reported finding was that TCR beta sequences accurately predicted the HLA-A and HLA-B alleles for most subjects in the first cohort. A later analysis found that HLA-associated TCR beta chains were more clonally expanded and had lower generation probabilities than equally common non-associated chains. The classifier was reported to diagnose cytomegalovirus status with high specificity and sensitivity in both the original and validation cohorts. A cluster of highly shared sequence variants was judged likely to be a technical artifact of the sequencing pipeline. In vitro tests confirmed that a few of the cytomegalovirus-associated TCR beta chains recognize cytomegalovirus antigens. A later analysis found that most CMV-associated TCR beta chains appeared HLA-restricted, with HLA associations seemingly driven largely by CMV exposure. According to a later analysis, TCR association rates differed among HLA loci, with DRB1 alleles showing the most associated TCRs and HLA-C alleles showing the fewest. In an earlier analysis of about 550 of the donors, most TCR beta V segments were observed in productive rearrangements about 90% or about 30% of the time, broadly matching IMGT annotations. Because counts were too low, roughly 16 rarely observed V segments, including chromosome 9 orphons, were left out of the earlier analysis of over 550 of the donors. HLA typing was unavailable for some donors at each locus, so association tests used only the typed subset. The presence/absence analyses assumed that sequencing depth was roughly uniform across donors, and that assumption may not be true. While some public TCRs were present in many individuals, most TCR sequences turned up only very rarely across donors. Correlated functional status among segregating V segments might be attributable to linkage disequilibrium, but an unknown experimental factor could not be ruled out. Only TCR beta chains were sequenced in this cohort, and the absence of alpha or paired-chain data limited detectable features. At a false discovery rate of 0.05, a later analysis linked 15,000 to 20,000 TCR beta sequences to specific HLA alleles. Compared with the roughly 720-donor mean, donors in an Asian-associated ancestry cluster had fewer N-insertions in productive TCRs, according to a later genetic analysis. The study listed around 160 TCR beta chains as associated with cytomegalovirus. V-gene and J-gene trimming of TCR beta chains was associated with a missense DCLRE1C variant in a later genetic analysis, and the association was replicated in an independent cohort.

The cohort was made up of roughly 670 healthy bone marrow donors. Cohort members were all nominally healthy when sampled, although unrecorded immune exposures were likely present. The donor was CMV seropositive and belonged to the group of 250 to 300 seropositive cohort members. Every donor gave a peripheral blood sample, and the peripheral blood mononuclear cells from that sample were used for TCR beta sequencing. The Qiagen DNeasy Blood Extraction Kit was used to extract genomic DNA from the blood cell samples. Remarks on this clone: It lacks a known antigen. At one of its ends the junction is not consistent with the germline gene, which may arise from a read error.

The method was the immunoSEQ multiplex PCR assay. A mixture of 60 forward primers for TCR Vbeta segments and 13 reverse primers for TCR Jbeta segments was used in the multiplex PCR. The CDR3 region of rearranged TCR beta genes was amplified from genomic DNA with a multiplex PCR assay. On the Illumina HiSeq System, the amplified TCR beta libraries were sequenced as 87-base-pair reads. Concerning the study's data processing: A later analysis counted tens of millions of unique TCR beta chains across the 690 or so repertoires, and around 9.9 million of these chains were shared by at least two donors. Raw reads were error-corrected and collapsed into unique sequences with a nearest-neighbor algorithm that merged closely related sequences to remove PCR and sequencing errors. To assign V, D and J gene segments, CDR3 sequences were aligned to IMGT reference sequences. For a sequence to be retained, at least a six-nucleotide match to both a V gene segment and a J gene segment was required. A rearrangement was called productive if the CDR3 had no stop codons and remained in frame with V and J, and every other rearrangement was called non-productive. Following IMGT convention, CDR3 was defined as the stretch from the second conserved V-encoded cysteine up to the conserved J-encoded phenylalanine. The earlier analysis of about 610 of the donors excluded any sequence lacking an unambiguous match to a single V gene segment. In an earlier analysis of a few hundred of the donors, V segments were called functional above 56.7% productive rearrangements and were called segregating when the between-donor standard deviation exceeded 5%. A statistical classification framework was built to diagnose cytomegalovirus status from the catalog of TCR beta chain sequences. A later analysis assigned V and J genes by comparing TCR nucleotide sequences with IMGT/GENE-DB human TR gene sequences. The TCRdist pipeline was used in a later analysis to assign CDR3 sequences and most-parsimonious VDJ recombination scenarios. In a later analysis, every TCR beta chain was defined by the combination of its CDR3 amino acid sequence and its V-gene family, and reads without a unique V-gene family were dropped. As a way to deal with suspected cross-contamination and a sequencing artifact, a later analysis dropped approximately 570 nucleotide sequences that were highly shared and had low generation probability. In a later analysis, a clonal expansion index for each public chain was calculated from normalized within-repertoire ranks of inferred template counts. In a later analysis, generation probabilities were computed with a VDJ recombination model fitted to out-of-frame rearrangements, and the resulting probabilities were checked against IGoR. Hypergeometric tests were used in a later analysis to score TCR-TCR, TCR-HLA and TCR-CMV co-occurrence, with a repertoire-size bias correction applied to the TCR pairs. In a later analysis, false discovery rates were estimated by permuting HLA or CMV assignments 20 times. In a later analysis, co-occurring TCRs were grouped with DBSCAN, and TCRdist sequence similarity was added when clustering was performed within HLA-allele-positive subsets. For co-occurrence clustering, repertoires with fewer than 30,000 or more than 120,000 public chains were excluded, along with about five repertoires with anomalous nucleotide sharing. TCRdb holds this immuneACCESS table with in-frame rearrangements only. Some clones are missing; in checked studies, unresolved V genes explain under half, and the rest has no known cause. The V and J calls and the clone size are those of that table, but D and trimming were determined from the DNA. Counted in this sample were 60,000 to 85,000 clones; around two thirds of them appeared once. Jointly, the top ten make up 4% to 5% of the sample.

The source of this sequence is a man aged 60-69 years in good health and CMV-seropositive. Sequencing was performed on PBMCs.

The encoded CDR3 is CSSQSFGGVGGTQYF. The DNA sequence reads TGTTCCAGCCAATCCTTCGGCGGGGTTGGAGGGACCCAGTACTTC. Here the chain combines TRBV7-9 and TRBJ2-5; the D gene is perhaps TRBD2, on 6 matching bases. Via the germline V gene (reference sequence), CDR1 is SEHNR and CDR2 FQNEAQ. There are 15 amino acids in the CDR3, from cysteine to phenylalanine inclusive. Just the 45-base CDR3 DNA is kept, in frame starting at base 1.